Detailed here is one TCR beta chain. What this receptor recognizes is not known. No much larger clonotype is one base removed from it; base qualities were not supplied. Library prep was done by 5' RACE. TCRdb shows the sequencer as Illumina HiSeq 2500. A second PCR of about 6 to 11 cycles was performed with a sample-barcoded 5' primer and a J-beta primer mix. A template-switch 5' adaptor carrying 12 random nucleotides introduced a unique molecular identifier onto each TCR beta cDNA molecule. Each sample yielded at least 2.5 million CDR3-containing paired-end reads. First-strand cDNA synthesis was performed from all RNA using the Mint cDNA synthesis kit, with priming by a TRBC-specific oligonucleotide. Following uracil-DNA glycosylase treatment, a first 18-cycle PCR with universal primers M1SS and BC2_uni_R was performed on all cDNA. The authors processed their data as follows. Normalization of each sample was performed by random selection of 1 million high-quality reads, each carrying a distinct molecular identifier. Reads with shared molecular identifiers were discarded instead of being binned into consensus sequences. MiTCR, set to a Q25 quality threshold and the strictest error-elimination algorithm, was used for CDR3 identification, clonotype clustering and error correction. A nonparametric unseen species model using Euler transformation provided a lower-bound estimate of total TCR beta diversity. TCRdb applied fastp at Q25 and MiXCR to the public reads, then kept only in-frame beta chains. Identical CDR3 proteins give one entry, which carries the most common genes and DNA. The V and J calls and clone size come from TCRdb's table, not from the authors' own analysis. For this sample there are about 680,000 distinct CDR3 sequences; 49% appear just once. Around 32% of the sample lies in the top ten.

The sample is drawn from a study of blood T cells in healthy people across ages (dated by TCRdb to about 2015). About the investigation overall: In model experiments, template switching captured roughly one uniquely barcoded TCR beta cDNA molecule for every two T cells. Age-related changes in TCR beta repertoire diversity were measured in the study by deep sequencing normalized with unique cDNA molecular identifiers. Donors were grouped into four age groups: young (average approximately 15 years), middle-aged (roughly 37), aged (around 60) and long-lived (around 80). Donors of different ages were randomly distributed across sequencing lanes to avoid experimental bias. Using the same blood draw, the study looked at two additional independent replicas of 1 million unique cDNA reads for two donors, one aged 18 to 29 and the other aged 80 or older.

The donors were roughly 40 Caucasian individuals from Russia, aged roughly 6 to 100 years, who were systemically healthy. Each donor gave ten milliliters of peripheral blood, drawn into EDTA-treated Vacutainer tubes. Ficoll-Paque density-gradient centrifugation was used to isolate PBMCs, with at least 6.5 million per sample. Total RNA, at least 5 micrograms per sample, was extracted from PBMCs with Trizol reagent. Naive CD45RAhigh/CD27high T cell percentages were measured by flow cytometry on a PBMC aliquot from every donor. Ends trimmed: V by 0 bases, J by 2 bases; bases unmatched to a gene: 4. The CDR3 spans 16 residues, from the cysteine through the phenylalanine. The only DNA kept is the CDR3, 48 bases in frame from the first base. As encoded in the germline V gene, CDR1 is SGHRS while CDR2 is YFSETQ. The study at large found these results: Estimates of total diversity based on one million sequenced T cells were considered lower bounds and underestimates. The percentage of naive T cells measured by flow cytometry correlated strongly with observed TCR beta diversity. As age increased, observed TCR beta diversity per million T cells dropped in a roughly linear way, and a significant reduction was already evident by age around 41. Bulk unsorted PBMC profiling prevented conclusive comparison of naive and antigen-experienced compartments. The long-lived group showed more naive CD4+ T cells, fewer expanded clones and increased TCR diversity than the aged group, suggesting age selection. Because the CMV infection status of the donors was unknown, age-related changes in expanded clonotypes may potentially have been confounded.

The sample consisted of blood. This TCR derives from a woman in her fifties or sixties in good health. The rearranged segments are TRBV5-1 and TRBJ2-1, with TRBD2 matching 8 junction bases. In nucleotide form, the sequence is TGCGCCAGCAGCTTGGTCGAAGCGGGAGCCTACAATGAGCAGTTCTTC. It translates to CASSLVEAGAYNEQFF.